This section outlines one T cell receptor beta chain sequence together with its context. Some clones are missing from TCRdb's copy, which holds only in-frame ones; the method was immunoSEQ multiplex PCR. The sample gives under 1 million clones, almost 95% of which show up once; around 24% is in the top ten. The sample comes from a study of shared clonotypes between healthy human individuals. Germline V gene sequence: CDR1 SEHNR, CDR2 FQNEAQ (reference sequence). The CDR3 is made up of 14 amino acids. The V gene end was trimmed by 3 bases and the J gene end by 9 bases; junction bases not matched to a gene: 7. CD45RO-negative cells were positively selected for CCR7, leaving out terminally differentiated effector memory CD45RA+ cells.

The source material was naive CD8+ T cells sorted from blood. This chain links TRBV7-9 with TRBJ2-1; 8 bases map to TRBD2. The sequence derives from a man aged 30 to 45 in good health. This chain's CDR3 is CASSLSGSHGEQFF. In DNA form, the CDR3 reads TGTGCCAGCAGCTTGAGCGGGAGCCACGGTGAGCAGTTCTTC.